These T cell receptor beta chains were read from a single sample in a study of blood T cell repertoires in COVID-19. Produced via immunoSEQ multiplex PCR; TCRdb's table is partial and in-frame only. This table has about 190,000 clones, around 79% appearing once. Material for sequencing was peripheral blood. All receptors come from a man aged 50 or older who had recovered from COVID-19. Both conserved end residues are part of each CDR3. A D gene is named only where the DNA matches it firmly. Size tells how often a clone was seen (once, few, many) or the class of an expanded clone, and some rows leave it out.

len	j_gene	v_gene	abundance	d_gene	CDR3nt	CDR3aa
16	TRBJ2-7	TRBV19	NA	NA	TGTGCCAGTAGTATTTCTTCCAGCGCGAGAAAGTACGAGCAGTACTTC	CASSISSSARKYEQYF
13	TRBJ2-6	TRBV6-5	once	NA	TGTGCCAGCAGGGGGCGCGGGGCCAACGTCCTGACTTTC	CASRGRGANVLTF
11	TRBJ2-7	TRBV20-1	NA	NA	TGCAGCCTAGGGGGGGGTCGCGAGCAGTACTTC	CSLGGGREQYF
15	TRBJ2-1	TRBV29-1	NA	NA	TGCAGCGTTGATTTAGCGGACGGATCCTACAATGAGCAGTTCTTC	CSVDLADGSYNEQFF
15	TRBJ2-4	TRBV30	once	NA	TGTGCCTGGGGGAAAGGGGCCCCGGTGAAAAACATTCAGTACTTC	CAWGKGAPVKNIQYF
15	TRBJ2-2	TRBV5-1	NA	NA	TGCGCCAGCAGCTTGGGCGGGGGCATAACCGGGGAGCTGTTTTTT	CASSLGGGITGELFF
16	TRBJ2-1	TRBV12-2	NA	NA	TGTGCAAGTCGCTTAGTATCTAGCCACCCAGGCAATGAGCAGTTCTTC	CASRLVSSHPGNEQFF
13	TRBJ1-1	TRBV2	once	NA	TGTGCCAGCAGTGTTACAGGGTGGACTGAAGCTTTCTTT	CASSVTGWTEAFF
15	TRBJ2-5	TRBV18	NA	TRBD1	TGTGCCAGCTCACCCTCAGGGGGCTCACGTGAGACCCAGTACTTC	CASSPSGGSRETQYF
16	TRBJ2-3	TRBV3-1/TRBV3-2	NA	NA	TGTGCCAGCAGCCAAGATGAGGGCCCTTTCACAGATACGCAGTATTTT	CASSQDEGPFTDTQYF
16	TRBJ2-1	TRBV5-6	NA	TRBD2	TGTGCCAGCAGCTTGGAGGGAGGGGTGGGATACAATGAGCAGTTCTTC	CASSLEGGVGYNEQFF
15	TRBJ1-5	TRBV5-1	NA	NA	TGCGCCAGCAGCTTGGGGCAGGGAAGCAATCAGCCCCAGCATTTT	CASSLGQGSNQPQHF
15	TRBJ2-2	TRBV7-9	NA	TRBD2	TGTGCCAGCAGCTTACTAGTTCGGGGGGCCGGGGAGCTGTTTTTT	CASSLLVRGAGELFF
14	TRBJ1-2	TRBV5-5	NA	TRBD1	TGTGCCAGCAGCCCCACCGGGACAGTCTATGGCTACACCTTC	CASSPTGTVYGYTF